Shown below are 25 T cell receptor beta chains from a single sample sequenced in a study of T cells in tumors after PD-1 blockade (dated by TCRdb to between 2019 and 2020). Library creation used the immunoSEQ multiplex PCR assay. TCRdb limited this immuneACCESS table to in-frame rearrangements with V and J called. A share of clones is missing; checked studies link under half to unresolved V genes, and the rest is unexplained. In all, the sample holds approximately 60,000 clones, and around 67% of those were seen once. The ten largest clones take up 4% to 5% of the sample. According to the study, the label for this sample's time point signals: after anti-PD-1 therapy. The source was PBMCs, collected after anti-PD-1 treatment. These receptors were taken from a human donor with basal cell carcinoma.

The chain has TRBV20-1 and TRBJ2-2, with a possible D match to TRBD1 (6 bases). V lost 6 bases and J lost 4, with 15 bases in between. From germline, CDR1 is DFQATT and CDR2 SNEGSKA (reference sequence). This CDR3 has 14 residues. For the CDR3, the DNA is TGCAGTGCAAGTAGGGGGTCGGGCACCGGGGAGCTGTTTTTT. Protein: CSASRGSGTGELFF.

CDR3 loop: CSAGQASGYTF. The CDR3 DNA follows: TGCAGCGCTGGACAGGCCTCGGGCTACACCTTC. V is TRBV29-1 and J is TRBJ1-2; TRBD1 matches at 7 bases. V lost 7 bases, J lost 8 bases, and 7 bases stayed unmatched. Germline CDR1 SQVTM, CDR2 ANQGSEA. CDR3 length equals 11 residues.

V is TRBV1 and J is TRBJ2-2; TRBD2, the table's D call, lacks a check against the DNA. TRBV1 is reported as a pseudogene. The CDR3 spans 19 residues. In DNA form, the CDR3 reads TGCACCAGCAGCCAAGATGGCCCGGGGCAGGGACTGAACACCGGGGAGCTGTTTTTT. Translating it yields CTSSQDGPGQGLNTGELFF.

This clone was recorded once. The chain couples TRBV5-1 to TRBJ2-3; 12 bases are shared with TRBD2. V dropped 4 bases and J dropped 0; count of bases not matched to a gene: 3. The germline gives CDR1 SGHRS, CDR2 YFSETQ. CDR3 size: 16 residues. DNA for the CDR3: TGCGCCAGCAGCCGGACTAGCGGGGTTAGCACAGATACGCAGTATTTT. Its translation is CASSRTSGVSTDTQYF.

This chain uses TRBV3-1 (or the pseudogene TRBV3-2) with TRBJ1-4; the D gene is possibly TRBD1 (6 bases). In germline, CDR1 is LGHDT, CDR2 YNNKEL (reference sequence). The V end lost 2 bases, the J end lost 8 bases, and 12 bases lay between the germline ends. The CDR3 covers 14 residues. CDR3 nucleotides: TGTGCCAGCAGCCAAAGGACAGATGGGGAAAAACTGTTTTTT. Translating gives CASSQRTDGEKLFF.

The chain has TRBV5-4 and TRBJ2-1, with D tentatively TRBD2 (7 bases). The V gene lost 0 bases and the J gene lost 5 bases, with 15 bases spanning the gap. The V gene's germline CDR1 is SGHNT and CDR2 YYREEE (reference sequence). The CDR3 extends over 16 amino acids. The CDR3 loop reads CASSLGGKGGHNEQFF. CDR3 coding DNA: TGTGCCAGCAGCTTGGGAGGGAAGGGGGGGCACAATGAGCAGTTCTTC.

The chain couples TRBV29-1 to TRBJ1-1, with 8 bases that match TRBD1. Germline CDR1 and CDR2: SQVTM and ANQGSEA. This CDR3 is 12 amino acids long. The trim removed 7 bases at V and 4 bases at J, leaving 5 bases unmatched. CDR3 bases: TGCAGCGGTGGGACAGGTTCCACTGAAGCTTTCTTT. It specifies CSGGTGSTEAFF.

This chain connects TRBV4-1 to TRBJ2-7, with D tentatively TRBD1 (5 bases). Trimming took 1 base from V and 0 from J, leaving 7 bases between them. The CDR3 runs 14 residues. Germline V lookup: CDR1 MGHRA, CDR2 YSYEKL. The CDR3 spells CASSQVGASYEQYF. As DNA, the CDR3 is TGCGCCAGCAGCCAAGTAGGGGCCTCCTACGAGCAGTACTTC.

V usage is TRBV7-2 and J usage is TRBJ2-5, with D possibly called TRBD1 or TRBD2 (5 bases each). The CDR3 is 13 residues long. Germline loops: CDR1 SGHTA, CDR2 FQGNSA. V was clipped by 5 bases and J by 1 base, with 8 bases between them. This CDR3 is CASSRDPQETQYF. In nucleotides, the CDR3 is TGTGCCAGCAGCCGGGACCCCCAAGAGACCCAGTACTTC.

The J gene is TRBJ2-3, the V gene TRBV30; D call uncertain. CDR3 length: 13 amino acids. Germline assignment: CDR1 GTSNPN and CDR2 SVGIG (reference sequence). Trimming cost V 4 bases and J 3 bases, with 11 bases left between them. CDR3 residues: CAWTGWSTDTQYF. The CDR3 nucleotides read TGTGCCTGGACTGGGTGGTCGACAGATACGCAGTATTTT.

The V and J genes are TRBV7-9 and TRBJ1-2; TRBD1 agrees at 9 bases. This CDR3 contains 17 residues. Trimming cost V 3 bases and J 7 bases; bases outside gene matches: 15. Germline V gene sequence: CDR1 SEHNR, CDR2 FQNEAQ (reference sequence). The CDR3 DNA is TGTGCCAGCAGCTTGAACGTGGGTTCGGGACAGGGTTTTGGCTACACCTTC. Translation: CASSLNVGSGQGFGYTF.

The chain recombines TRBV11-2 with TRBJ1-3, with 12 bases that match TRBD1. CDR1 SGHAT and CDR2 FQNNGV come from the germline V gene. V was pared by 5 bases and J by 0 bases, with 8 bases of the junction left unmatched. CDR3 length: 18 amino acids. The CDR3 DNA sequence: TGTGCCAGCAGCGCCCGGGACAGGGGGCCCAACTCTGGAAACACCATATATTTT. Its translation: CASSARDRGPNSGNTIYF.

The chain employs TRBV7-9 and TRBJ2-1, with D unresolved. The length of the CDR3 is 12 residues. The germline V and J ends were trimmed by 6 bases and 7 bases, with 10 bases remaining between them. Germline-derived CDR1 and CDR2 are SEHNR and FQNEAQ (reference sequence). The CDR3 here is CASRFMGNEQFF. CDR3 nucleotides: TGTGCCAGCAGGTTTATGGGGAATGAGCAGTTCTTC.

The chain joins TRBV6-5 to TRBJ1-5; 7 bases are shared with TRBD1. V lost 4 bases to trimming and J lost 4 bases; unmatched junction nucleotides: 4. The germline gives CDR1 MNHEY, CDR2 SVGAGI. This CDR3 has 14 amino acids. The CDR3 DNA reads TGTGCCAGCAGTTCGACAGGGTCGAATCAGCCCCAGCATTTT. Its protein is CASSSTGSNQPQHF.

The J gene is TRBJ2-7, the V gene TRBV18, with 8 positions matching TRBD1. Germline-derived CDR1 and CDR2 are KGHSH and LQKENI. The junction had 8 bases not matched to a gene; V was cut back by 3 bases and J by 1 base. The length of the CDR3 is 16 residues. The CDR3 here is CASSPFPTGVSYEQYF. CDR3 nucleotides: TGTGCCAGCTCACCGTTTCCGACAGGGGTGTCCTACGAGCAGTACTTC. Using reference TRBV18 and TRBJ2-7 for the parts outside the CDR3, the full variable domain is NAGVMQNPRHLVRRRGQEARLRCSPMKGHSHVYWYRQLPEEGLKFMVYLQKENIIDESGMPKERFSAEFPKEGPSILRIQQVVRGDSAAYFCASSPFPTGVSYEQYFGPGTRLTVT.

This chain connects TRBV7-9 to TRBJ1-4; D might be TRBD1 (5 bases). Trimming removed 5 bases from V and 11 bases from J, with 18 bases in between. Germline V CDR1 and CDR2: SEHNR, FQNEAQ (reference sequence). The CDR3 sequence is 14 residues long. CDR3 nucleotides: TGTGCCAGCAGCCCGGGACGTACCAATGTGAAACTGTTTTTT. It encodes CASSPGRTNVKLFF.

The CDR3 loop is CSVEVATGLPQHF. As DNA, the CDR3 is TGCAGCGTTGAGGTGGCTACAGGTCTACCCCAGCATTTT. The V and J genes are TRBV29-1 and TRBJ1-5; perhaps TRBD1 as D (5 bases). Looked up from germline, CDR1 is SQVTM and CDR2 is ANQGSEA. The CDR3 runs 13 residues. V dropped 3 bases and J dropped 10 bases, with 16 bases sitting between them.

V gene TRBV5-6 combines with J gene TRBJ1-1; 10 bases map to TRBD1. From germline, CDR1 is SGHDT and CDR2 YYEEEE. This CDR3 is 15 amino acids long. V was pared by 2 bases and J by 4 bases, with 5 bases of the junction left unmatched. CDR3 coding DNA: TGTGCCAGCAGCTTTATGACAGGGGGCGGCACTGAAGCTTTCTTT. It encodes CASSFMTGGGTEAFF.

This chain connects TRBV30 to TRBJ2-2, with a possible D match to TRBD2 (5 bases). Trimming stripped 0 bases from V and 1 base from J, with 9 bases between. The CDR3 is 15 amino acids. Germline values: CDR1 GTSNPN, CDR2 SVGIG (reference sequence). CDR3 sequence: CAWSVDSVNTGELFF. The CDR3 DNA follows: TGTGCCTGGAGTGTCGATAGCGTGAACACCGGGGAGCTGTTTTTT.

The genes are TRBV6-6 and TRBJ2-3, with D maybe TRBD2 (5 bases). Germline CDR1 is MNHNY and CDR2 is SVGAGI (reference sequence). Trimming stripped 6 bases from V and 1 base from J, with 8 bases between. The CDR3 totals 13 residues. The CDR3 sequence: CASRRTGTDTQYF. The CDR3 DNA follows: TGTGCCAGCAGGCGGACTGGCACAGATACGCAGTATTTT.

The chain links TRBV6-5 to TRBJ1-2; D is possibly TRBD1 (5 bases). The CDR3 covers 12 residues. Germline V CDR1 and CDR2: MNHEY, SVGAGI. V dropped 5 bases and J dropped 8 bases, with 12 bases sitting between them. CDR3 sequence reads: CASSQDTRGYTF. CDR3 in DNA: TGTGCCAGCAGTCAGGACACCCGAGGCTACACCTTC.

The chain uses TRBV19 and TRBJ1-2, with D possibly matching TRBD1 (5 bases). Germline assignment: CDR1 LNHDA and CDR2 SQIVND (reference sequence). This CDR3 contains 12 residues. Trimming took 6 bases from V and 6 from J, leaving 11 bases between them. The CDR3 DNA sequence: TGTGCCAGTAGAAAGGACACTAATGGCTACACCTTC. Protein product: CASRKDTNGYTF.

The CDR3 loop is CATRTEAYNEQFF. CDR3 in DNA: TGTGCCACCCGGACAGAGGCTTACAATGAGCAGTTCTTC. This chain links TRBV10-3 with TRBJ2-1; TRBD1 might be the D (6 bases). Trimming took off 10 bases at V and 4 bases at J, with 14 bases between the two ends. The germline CDR1 and CDR2 sequences are ENHRY and SYGVKD. CDR3 length equals 13 residues.

This chain uses TRBV20-1 with TRBJ2-3; D is ambiguous. In germline, CDR1 is DFQATT, CDR2 SNEGSKA (reference sequence). The CDR3 length is 11 residues. Trimming left V 2 bases short and J 2 bases short, with 2 bases between. The CDR3 spells CSARLTDTQYF. In nucleotides, the CDR3 is TGCAGTGCTAGACTCACAGATACGCAGTATTTT.

This chain links TRBV6-5 with TRBJ2-7; the match to TRBD2 covers 11 bases. CDR3 length: 15 amino acids. Losses at the gene ends were 0 bases for V and 2 bases for J; bases not matched to a gene: 0. Germline V gene data show CDR1 as MNHEY and CDR2 as SVGAGI. The CDR3, as DNA: TGTGCCAGCAGTTACTCTAGCGGGGGGGCCTACGAGCAGTACTTC. Translation: CASSYSSGGAYEQYF.